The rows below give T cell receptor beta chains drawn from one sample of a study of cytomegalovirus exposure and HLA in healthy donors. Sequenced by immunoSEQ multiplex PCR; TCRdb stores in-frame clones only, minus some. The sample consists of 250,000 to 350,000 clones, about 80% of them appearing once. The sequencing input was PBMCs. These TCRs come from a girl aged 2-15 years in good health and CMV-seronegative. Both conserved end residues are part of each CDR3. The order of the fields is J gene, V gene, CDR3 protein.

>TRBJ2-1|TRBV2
CASSTLGAGVSDEQFF
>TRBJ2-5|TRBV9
CASSVWTGLQETQYF
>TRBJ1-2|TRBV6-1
CASREDRDYGYTF
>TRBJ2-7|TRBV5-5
CASSAQAYEQYF
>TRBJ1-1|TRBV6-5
CASSSPSGTGGTEAFF
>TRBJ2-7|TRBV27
CASSLSLQALVPYEQYF
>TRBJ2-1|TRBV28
CASSLYGRGKGNEQFF
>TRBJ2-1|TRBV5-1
CASSSSGYYNEQFF
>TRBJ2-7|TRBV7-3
CASSPGQGASYEQYF
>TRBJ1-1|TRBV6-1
CASSYTGDTEAFF
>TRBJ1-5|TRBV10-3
CAIKGENGANQPQHF
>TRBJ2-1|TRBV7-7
CASSLGTSPYNEQFF
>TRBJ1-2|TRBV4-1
CASSQYQGSGVNGYTF
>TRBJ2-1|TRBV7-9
CASSLAGGPGNEQFF
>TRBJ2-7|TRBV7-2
CASGLVIAYEQYF
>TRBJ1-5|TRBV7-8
CASSLGGSYSNQPQHF
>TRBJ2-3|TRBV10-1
CASSETGEGDTQYF
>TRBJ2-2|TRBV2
CASRLSGAAGELFF